These T cell receptor beta chains were read from a single sample in a study of T cell repertoires in cytomegalovirus infection. TCRdb recomputed calls from the reads with MiXCR, one row per CDR3 protein. Of roughly 250,000 distinct CDR3 sequences listed, 20% to 25% are singletons. Sequenced material: CD8+ T cells from PBMCs. Receptor source: a human donor in good health (CMV status not recorded). Some clones in this sample may be carry-over from other donors' samples. Both conserved end residues are part of each CDR3. The order of the fields is V gene, CDR3 length, J gene, clone size, D gene, CDR3 protein, CDR3 DNA. D genes are given only for firm matches. Size values are once, few and many counts, or a class for expanded clones, and some rows have none.

V: TRBV20-1
length: 12
J: TRBJ1-5
size: .
D: .
CDR3: CSALDSSQPQHF
DNA: TGCAGTGCTTTAGATAGCTCGCAGCCCCAGCATTTT

V: TRBV6-5
length: 17
J: TRBJ2-1
size: few
D: .
CDR3: CASSPLSGPGGWNEQFF
DNA: TGTGCCAGCAGTCCCCTATCGGGACCAGGGGGGTGGAATGAGCAGTTCTTC

V: TRBV28
length: 12
J: TRBJ1-6
size: few
D: .
CDR3: CASSGNNSPLHF
DNA: TGTGCCAGCAGTGGTAATAATTCACCCCTCCACTTT

V: TRBV29-1
length: 11
J: TRBJ2-7
size: .
D: .
CDR3: CSTRSGYEQYF
DNA: TGCAGCACCCGGAGTGGTTACGAGCAGTACTTC

V: TRBV28
length: 14
J: TRBJ2-3
size: many
D: .
CDR3: CASSFRLSTDTQYF
DNA: TGTGCCAGCAGTTTTCGACTATCCACAGATACGCAGTATTTT

V: TRBV7-3
length: 14
J: TRBJ2-7
size: few
D: .
CDR3: CASSATGEEYEQYF
DNA: TGTGCCAGCAGCGCAACCGGGGAGGAATACGAGCAGTACTTC

V: TRBV7-2
length: 14
J: TRBJ2-5
size: many
D: .
CDR3: CASSLVGIEETQYF
DNA: TGTGCCAGCAGCTTAGTCGGGATCGAAGAGACCCAGTACTTC

V: TRBV28
length: 19
J: TRBJ2-4
size: few
D: .
CDR3: CASSPGKHPLRGSKNIQYF
DNA: TGTGCCAGCAGCCCCGGGAAACACCCTCTAAGAGGTTCCAAAAACATTCAGTACTTC

V: TRBV12-3/TRBV12-4
length: 16
J: TRBJ2-1
size: .
D: TRBD2
CDR3: CASRIGLAGGHNEQFF
DNA: TGTGCCAGCAGAATAGGGCTAGCGGGGGGTCACAATGAGCAGTTCTTC

V: TRBV12-3/TRBV12-4
length: 16
J: TRBJ1-4
size: few
D: .
CDR3: CASSLREGQFNEKLFF
DNA: TGTGCCAGCAGTTTGAGGGAAGGGCAGTTTAATGAAAAACTGTTTTTT

V: TRBV4-1
length: 16
J: TRBJ1-6
size: .
D: TRBD1
CDR3: CASSQGTGQGYSPLHF
DNA: TGCGCCAGCAGCCAGGGTACGGGACAGGGATATTCACCCCTCCACTTT

V: TRBV6-1
length: 16
J: TRBJ1-4
size: few
D: TRBD1
CDR3: CASSEDRGSANEKLFF
DNA: TGTGCCAGCAGTGAGGACAGGGGCTCGGCTAATGAAAAACTGTTTTTT

V: TRBV15
length: 18
J: TRBJ2-4
size: few
D: .
CDR3: CATSREQGKFLAKNIQYF
DNA: TGTGCCACCAGCAGAGAGCAGGGGAAATTTCTAGCCAAAAACATTCAGTACTTC

V: TRBV2
length: 14
J: TRBJ2-1
size: .
D: TRBD2
CDR3: CASVSGTKPHEQFF
DNA: TGTGCCAGCGTCTCCGGGACTAAACCCCATGAGCAGTTCTTC

V: TRBV11-3
length: 13
J: TRBJ2-7
size: few
D: .
CDR3: CASSLDPDYEQYF
DNA: TGTGCCAGCAGCTTAGATCCGGATTACGAGCAGTACTTC

V: TRBV6-5
length: 14
J: TRBJ2-2
size: .
D: .
CDR3: CASRHVLRGGELFF
DNA: TGTGCCAGCAGGCACGTCCTCCGCGGCGGGGAGCTGTTTTTT

V: TRBV19
length: 14
J: TRBJ1-5
size: .
D: .
CDR3: CASSPNGFNQPQHF
DNA: TGTGCCAGTAGTCCCAATGGCTTCAATCAGCCCCAGCATTTT

V: TRBV6-1
length: 15
J: TRBJ2-7
size: .
D: TRBD2
CDR3: CASSAPGEGTYEQYF
DNA: TGTGCCAGCAGTGCCCCCGGGGAGGGGACCTACGAGCAGTACTTC

V: TRBV7-2
length: 14
J: TRBJ2-7
size: many
D: .
CDR3: CASSLGPTAYEQYF
DNA: TGTGCCAGCAGCTTAGGACCGACAGCATACGAGCAGTACTTC

V: TRBV27
length: 13
J: TRBJ1-5
size: few
D: .
CDR3: CASSPGGGEPQHF
DNA: TGTGCCAGCAGTCCCGGGGGTGGAGAGCCCCAGCATTTT

V: TRBV7-2
length: 14
J: TRBJ2-7
size: many
D: .
CDR3: CASSFPGTAYEQYF
DNA: TGTGCCAGCAGCTTCCCGGGGACCGCCTACGAGCAGTACTTC

V: TRBV12-5
length: 13
J: TRBJ1-2
size: many
D: .
CDR3: CASGYGTNYGYTF
DNA: TGTGCTAGTGGCTACGGGACTAACTATGGCTACACCTTC

V: TRBV11-2
length: 14
J: TRBJ2-3
size: few
D: .
CDR3: CASSLAIGEVTQYF
DNA: TGTGCCAGCAGCTTAGCTATAGGGGAAGTTACGCAGTATTTT

V: TRBV7-2
length: 16
J: TRBJ2-3
size: many
D: TRBD2
CDR3: CASSFGSGGPTDTQYF
DNA: TGTGCCAGCAGCTTCGGTAGCGGGGGACCCACAGATACGCAGTATTTT

V: TRBV4-2
length: 15
J: TRBJ2-7
size: .
D: TRBD2
CDR3: CASSPTSGSSYEQYF
DNA: TGTGCCAGCAGCCCAACTAGCGGGAGTAGCTACGAGCAGTACTTC

V: TRBV12-3/TRBV12-4
length: 14
J: TRBJ2-1
size: .
D: .
CDR3: CASSLGGYYNEQFF
DNA: TGTGCCAGCAGTTTAGGAGGGTACTACAATGAGCAGTTCTTC

V: TRBV3-1
length: 14
J: TRBJ1-1
size: few
D: TRBD1
CDR3: CASSPGQGWPEAFF
DNA: TGTGCCAGCAGCCCTGGACAGGGATGGCCTGAAGCTTTCTTT

V: TRBV15
length: 15
J: TRBJ2-6
size: few
D: .
CDR3: CATSSSYSGANVLTF
DNA: TGTGCCACCAGCAGTTCCTACTCTGGGGCCAACGTCCTGACTTTC

V: TRBV6-6
length: 13
J: TRBJ1-4
size: few
D: .
CDR3: CASSYGGSEKLFF
DNA: TGTGCCAGCAGTTACGGGGGAAGCGAAAAACTGTTTTTT

V: TRBV2
length: 12
J: TRBJ1-2
size: few
D: .
CDR3: CASRGTTYGYTF
DNA: TGTGCCAGCAGAGGGACAACCTATGGCTACACCTTC

V: TRBV7-9
length: 16
J: TRBJ1-1
size: .
D: .
CDR3: CASSAGAAGVNTEAFF
DNA: TGTGCCAGCAGCGCAGGGGCCGCGGGGGTGAACACTGAAGCTTTCTTT

V: TRBV27
length: 15
J: TRBJ2-1
size: .
D: TRBD1
CDR3: CASRITGGEYNEQFF
DNA: TGTGCCAGCAGAATTACAGGGGGAGAGTACAATGAGCAGTTCTTC

V: TRBV6-1
length: 15
J: TRBJ1-2
size: .
D: .
CDR3: CASSEAPDAVGGYTF
DNA: TGTGCCAGCAGTGAAGCCCCTGATGCCGTGGGTGGCTACACCTTC

V: TRBV7-9
length: 15
J: TRBJ1-4
size: few
D: .
CDR3: CASSLGTPGKEKLFF
DNA: TGTGCCAGCAGCTTAGGAACCCCTGGCAAGGAAAAACTGTTTTTT

V: TRBV27
length: 17
J: TRBJ2-5
size: .
D: .
CDR3: CASSLSPGPVRQETQYF
DNA: TGTGCCAGCAGTTTATCGCCAGGGCCCGTACGCCAAGAGACCCAGTACTTC

V: TRBV2
length: 13
J: TRBJ2-1
size: few
D: .
CDR3: CAMTGILYNEQFF
DNA: TGTGCCATGACCGGAATTCTATACAATGAGCAGTTCTTC

V: TRBV10-3
length: 14
J: TRBJ1-1
size: .
D: TRBD1
CDR3: CAISDSTGAAEAFF
DNA: TGTGCCATCAGTGACTCGACAGGGGCAGCTGAAGCTTTCTTT

V: TRBV27
length: 14
J: TRBJ2-1
size: .
D: TRBD1
CDR3: CASSQGAVYNEQFF
DNA: TGTGCCAGCAGTCAGGGGGCGGTCTACAATGAGCAGTTCTTC

V: TRBV7-2
length: 18
J: TRBJ2-3
size: many
D: .
CDR3: CASSFRAGPTSSTDTQYF
DNA: TGTGCCAGCAGCTTTAGGGCCGGACCGACCTCTAGCACAGATACGCAGTATTTT

V: TRBV24-1
length: 15
J: TRBJ2-3
size: .
D: .
CDR3: CATSVVGDGTDTQYF
DNA: TGTGCCACCAGTGTGGTAGGGGACGGCACAGATACGCAGTATTTT

V: TRBV12-3/TRBV12-4
length: 13
J: TRBJ2-1
size: .
D: TRBD1
CDR3: CASSSAGGNEQCF
DNA: TGTGCCAGCAGTTCAGCAGGGGGCAATGAGCAGTGCTTC

V: TRBV7-8
length: 15
J: TRBJ2-7
size: many
D: TRBD1
CDR3: CASSLATGAAYEQYF
DNA: TGTGCCAGCAGCTTAGCCACAGGGGCGGCCTACGAGCAGTACTTC

V: TRBV7-9
length: 16
J: TRBJ1-5
size: .
D: TRBD1
CDR3: CASSLSGTGYNQPQHF
DNA: TGTGCCAGCAGCCTTTCCGGGACAGGGTACAATCAGCCCCAGCATTTT

V: TRBV7-8
length: 15
J: TRBJ2-3
size: many
D: TRBD2
CDR3: CASSRIGGDLDTQYF
DNA: TGTGCCAGCAGCCGGATTGGGGGGGATCTAGATACGCAGTATTTT

V: TRBV19
length: 16
J: TRBJ2-1
size: .
D: .
CDR3: CASSIGVRGAYNEQFF
DNA: TGTGCCAGTAGTATAGGCGTACGCGGGGCTTACAATGAGCAGTTCTTC

V: TRBV6-2/TRBV6-3
length: 15
J: TRBJ1-2
size: .
D: .
CDR3: CASSYFYGDGDGYTF
DNA: TGTGCCAGCAGTTATTTCTACGGAGACGGGGACGGCTACACCTTC

V: TRBV7-9
length: 15
J: TRBJ2-7
size: few
D: TRBD1
CDR3: CASSLGQDQPYEQYF
DNA: TGTGCCAGCAGCCTAGGACAGGATCAGCCCTACGAGCAGTACTTC

V: TRBV28
length: 14
J: TRBJ2-7
size: .
D: TRBD1
CDR3: CASRAGTGPIEQYF
DNA: TGTGCCAGCAGGGCCGGGACAGGGCCTATTGAGCAGTACTTC

V: TRBV11-1
length: 13
J: TRBJ2-7
size: .
D: TRBD1
CDR3: CASSLTGQDEQYF
DNA: TGTGCCAGCAGCCTGACAGGGCAGGACGAGCAGTACTTC

V: TRBV29-1
length: 13
J: TRBJ2-3
size: .
D: .
CDR3: CSVDYSSTDTQYF
DNA: TGCAGCGTTGATTACTCTAGCACAGATACGCAGTATTTT

V: TRBV12-3/TRBV12-4
length: 12
J: TRBJ2-3
size: .
D: TRBD2
CDR3: CAAGREADTQYF
DNA: TGTGCCGCGGGGAGGGAAGCAGATACGCAGTATTTT

V: TRBV12-3/TRBV12-4
length: 16
J: TRBJ1-2
size: .
D: TRBD1
CDR3: CASSLNGDDRGKSYTF
DNA: TGTGCCAGCAGTCTCAACGGCGACGACAGGGGGAAAAGCTACACCTTC